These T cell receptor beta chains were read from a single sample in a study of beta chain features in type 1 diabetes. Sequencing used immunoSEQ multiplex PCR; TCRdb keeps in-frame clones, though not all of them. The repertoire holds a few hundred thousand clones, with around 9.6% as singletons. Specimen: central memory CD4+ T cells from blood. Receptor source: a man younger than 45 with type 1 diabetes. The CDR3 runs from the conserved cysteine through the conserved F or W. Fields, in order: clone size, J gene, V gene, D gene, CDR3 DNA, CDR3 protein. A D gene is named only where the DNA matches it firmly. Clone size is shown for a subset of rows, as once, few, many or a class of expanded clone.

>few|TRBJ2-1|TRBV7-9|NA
TGTGCCAGCAGGAACAGGGACAATGAGCAGTTCTTC
CASRNRDNEQFF
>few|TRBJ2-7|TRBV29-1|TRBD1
TGCAGCGTTGAATTGGACAGGGGATCCGAGCAGTACTTC
CSVELDRGSEQYF
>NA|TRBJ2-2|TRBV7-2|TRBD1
TGTGCCAGCAGCTCACGGGGCGGGACAGGGAACACCGGGGAGCTGTTTTTT
CASSSRGGTGNTGELFF
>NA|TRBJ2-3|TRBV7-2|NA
TGTGCCAGCAGCTTTACAGGGCGATCCGGTACAGATACGCAGTATTTT
CASSFTGRSGTDTQYF
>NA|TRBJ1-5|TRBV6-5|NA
TGTGCCAGCAGTTATAGTGCGGGAAACAACCAGCCCCAGCATTTT
CASSYSAGNNQPQHF
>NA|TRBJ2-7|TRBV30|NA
TGTGCCTGGAGTGTACTAGGGACCTCCCTAGGGCAGTACTTC
CAWSVLGTSLGQYF
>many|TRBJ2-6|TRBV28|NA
TGTGCCAGCAGTACCACCCCAGAGGGGGCCAACGTCCTGACTTTC
CASSTTPEGANVLTF
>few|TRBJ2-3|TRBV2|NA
TGTGCCAACAACGGGTGGGAGCCCACCACAGATACGCAGTATTTT
CANNGWEPTTDTQYF
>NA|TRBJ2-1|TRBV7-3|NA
TGTGCCAGCAGCTTAGGGTTGGCACAGTTCTTC
CASSLGLAQFF
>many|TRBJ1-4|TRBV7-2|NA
TGTGCCAGCAGCTTAGGTTTTAGCCTTAATGAAAAACTGTTTTTT
CASSLGFSLNEKLFF
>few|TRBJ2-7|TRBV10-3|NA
TGTGCCAGCACCCCTGGGGGCGGCTACGAGCAGTACTTC
CASTPGGGYEQYF
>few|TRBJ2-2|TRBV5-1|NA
TGCGCCAGCAGCTTGGCGCGTTCTGCCGGGGAGCTGTTTTTT
CASSLARSAGELFF
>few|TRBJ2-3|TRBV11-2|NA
TGTGCCAGCACGAAAACGCGTCAGTTCACAGATACGCAGTATTTT
CASTKTRQFTDTQYF
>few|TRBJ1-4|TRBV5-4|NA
TGTGCCAGCAGCTTTTGGGGGAATGAAAAACTGTTTTTT
CASSFWGNEKLFF
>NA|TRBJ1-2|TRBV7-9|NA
TGTGCCAGCAGTGCCCAATCCGGGCATGGCTACACCTTC
CASSAQSGHGYTF
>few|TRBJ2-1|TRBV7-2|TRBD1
TGTGCCAGCAGCTACCGGGGACAGGCGCTCAACGGTAATGAGCAGTTCTTC
CASSYRGQALNGNEQFF
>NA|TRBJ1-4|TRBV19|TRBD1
TGTGCCAGTAGTATCGTTCGGGGGACAGGGGAAAAGTTGTTTTTT
CASSIVRGTGEKLFF
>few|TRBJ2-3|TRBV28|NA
TGTGCCAGCAGTCCGCCCCAGGTGCACTTCACAGATACGCAGTATTTT
CASSPPQVHFTDTQYF
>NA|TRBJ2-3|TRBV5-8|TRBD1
TGTGCCAGCAGCTTGGGGACAGGGGCAGATACGCAGTATTTT
CASSLGTGADTQYF
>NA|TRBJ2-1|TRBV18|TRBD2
TGTGCCAGCTCGAGGGGTAGCGGGAGCGGGAATGAGCAGTTCTTC
CASSRGSGSGNEQFF
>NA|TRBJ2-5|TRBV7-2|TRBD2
TGTGCCAGCAGAGGGAGCGGGAGCGGTGAGCAGTACTTC
CASRGSGSGEQYF
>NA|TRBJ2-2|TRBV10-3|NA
TGTGCCATCAGTGATCAGGGTAGCGGCCTTAACACCGGGGAGCTGTTTTTT
CAISDQGSGLNTGELFF
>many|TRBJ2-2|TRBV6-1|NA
TGTGCCAGCAGTGGCCAGCCCACCGGGGAGCTGTTTTTT
CASSGQPTGELFF
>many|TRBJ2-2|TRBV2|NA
TGTGCCAGCAGTGACCCGGAGTTCGTAATTAGGGAGCTGTTTTTT
CASSDPEFVIRELFF
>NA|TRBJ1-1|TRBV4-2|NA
TGTGCCAGCAGCCTAGAAGGGGGTGAAGCTTTCTTT
CASSLEGGEAFF
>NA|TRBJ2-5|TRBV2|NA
TGTGCCAGCAGAGCCCAGGTCGAGACCCAGTACTTC
CASRAQVETQYF
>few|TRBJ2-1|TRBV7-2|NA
TGTGCCAGCAGCTTGCCCGGGCTCAATGAGCAGTTCTTC
CASSLPGLNEQFF
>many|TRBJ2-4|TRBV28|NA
TGTGCCAGCAGAGGGGGGGCAGCCAAAAACATTCAGTACTTC
CASRGGAAKNIQYF
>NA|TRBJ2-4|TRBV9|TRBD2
TGTGCCAGCAGCGTGGGCTTAGCGGGAGGCGAAAACATTCAGTACTTC
CASSVGLAGGENIQYF
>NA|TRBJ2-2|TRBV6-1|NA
TGTGCCAGCAGCCAAGGCCCGAACACCGGGGAGCTGTTTTTT
CASSQGPNTGELFF
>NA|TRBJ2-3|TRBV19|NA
TGTGCCAGTAGTAGACGTGGGCCGCTCAGGGCCACAGATACGCAGTATTTT
CASSRRGPLRATDTQYF
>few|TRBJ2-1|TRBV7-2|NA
TGTGCCAGCAGCTTGATGACAGACAATGAGCAGTTCTTC
CASSLMTDNEQFF